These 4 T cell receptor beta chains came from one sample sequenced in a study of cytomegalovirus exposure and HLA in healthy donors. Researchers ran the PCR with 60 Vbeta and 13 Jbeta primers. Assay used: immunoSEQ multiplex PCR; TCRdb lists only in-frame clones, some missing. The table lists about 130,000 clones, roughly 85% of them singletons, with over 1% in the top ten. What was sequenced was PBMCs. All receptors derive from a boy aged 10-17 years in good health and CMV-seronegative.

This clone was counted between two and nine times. CDR3 DNA: TGTGCCAGCAGTGACTGGGGACTGTGGAACACTGAAGCTTTCTTT. This encodes CASSDWGLWNTEAFF. The genes are TRBV25-1 and TRBJ1-1; D perhaps matches TRBD1 (5 bases). The CDR3 has 15 residues. Trimming took off 3 bases at V and 1 base at J, with 12 bases between the two ends. CDR1 is MGHDK, CDR2 SYGVNS, per germline.

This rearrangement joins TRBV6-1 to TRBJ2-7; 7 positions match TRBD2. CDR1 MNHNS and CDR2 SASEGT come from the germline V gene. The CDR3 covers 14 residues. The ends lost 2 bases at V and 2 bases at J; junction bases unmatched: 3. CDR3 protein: CASSEQGGAYEQYF. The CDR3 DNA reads TGTGCCAGCAGTGAACAGGGAGGGGCCTACGAGCAGTACTTC.

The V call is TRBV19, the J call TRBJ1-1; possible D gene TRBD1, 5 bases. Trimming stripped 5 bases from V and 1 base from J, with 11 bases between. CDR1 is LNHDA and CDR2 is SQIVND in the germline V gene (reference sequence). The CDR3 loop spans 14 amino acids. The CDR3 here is CASSGGVPNTEAFF. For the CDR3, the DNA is TGTGCCAGTAGTGGGGGGGTACCGAACACTGAAGCTTTCTTT.

The CDR3 is CASSEELGPGYTF. CDR3 DNA sequence: TGTGCCAGCAGTGAAGAACTAGGTCCGGGCTACACCTTC. The genes are TRBV6-1 and TRBJ1-2; D is ambiguous. Trimming removed 1 base from V and 8 bases from J, with 11 bases in between. This CDR3 contains 13 residues. Germline V CDR1 and CDR2: MNHNS, SASEGT.